These T cell receptor beta chains were read from a single sample in a study of beta chain features in type 1 diabetes. Libraries were prepared by immunoSEQ multiplex PCR; TCRdb keeps only in-frame clonotypes and omits some of them. The table shows under 950,000 clones, with roughly a sixth occurring only once. Sequenced sample: naive CD4+ T cells from blood. These receptors originate from a young woman in good health. Both conserved end residues are part of each CDR3. D genes are given only for firm matches. Only part of the rows carry a size: once, few, many, or a class if the clone is expanded.

CDR3 protein | CDR3 DNA | clone size | J gene | V gene | D gene
CASSLQGAFAGSPLHF | TGTGCCAGCAGTTTACAGGGTGCATTTGCCGGCTCACCCCTCCACTTT | few | TRBJ1-6 | TRBV27 | -
CAISLTASSQPQHF | TGTGCCATCAGTTTAACAGCTTCAAGTCAGCCCCAGCATTTT | few | TRBJ1-5 | TRBV10-3 | -
CASRTGSSWETGELFF | TGTGCCAGCAGGACCGGCTCCAGTTGGGAAACCGGGGAGCTGTTTTTT | few | TRBJ2-2 | TRBV28 | -
CASSNSSPGQLGYEQYF | TGTGCCAGCAGCAACTCCTCCCCAGGGCAGCTAGGCTACGAGCAGTACTTC | few | TRBJ2-7 | TRBV21-1 | -
CASSYRDGTDTQYF | TGTGCCAGCAGTTACAGGGACGGCACAGATACGCAGTATTTT | - | TRBJ2-3 | TRBV6-5 | -
CASSYLGLAGGPEQFF | TGTGCCAGCAGTTACCTGGGACTAGCGGGAGGGCCTGAGCAGTTCTTC | - | TRBJ2-1 | TRBV6-5 | TRBD2
CASSFDAYEQYF | TGCGCCAGCAGCTTTGACGCTTACGAGCAGTACTTC | few | TRBJ2-7 | TRBV5-1 | -
CASNLRGYAYNEQFF | TGTGCCAGCAATCTTCGGGGGTATGCCTACAATGAGCAGTTCTTC | few | TRBJ2-1 | TRBV28 | -
CASSLVQGTYGYTF | TGTGCCAGCAGTTTAGTGCAGGGCACATATGGCTACACCTTC | few | TRBJ1-2 | TRBV28 | -
CASSFLAASAKNIQYF | TGTGCCAGCAGTTTTCTAGCGGCTTCGGCCAAAAACATTCAGTACTTC | - | TRBJ2-4 | TRBV6-6 | TRBD2
CASSYSAGGVQETQYF | TGTGCCAGCAGTTATTCAGCGGGAGGAGTCCAAGAGACCCAGTACTTC | few | TRBJ2-5 | TRBV6-5 | TRBD2
CASSYLGTFQETQYF | TGTGCCAGCAGTTACCTGGGGACCTTCCAAGAGACCCAGTACTTC | - | TRBJ2-5 | TRBV6-6 | -
CASKRAAYEQYF | TGTGCCAGCAAGCGGGCCGCCTACGAGCAGTACTTC | - | TRBJ2-7 | TRBV2 | -
CASSYSAGGIETQYF | TGTGCCAGCAGTTACTCGGCGGGAGGGATTGAGACCCAGTACTTC | - | TRBJ2-5 | TRBV6-6 | TRBD2
CASSGLAGDYEQYF | TGTGCCAGCAGCGGACTAGCGGGGGACTACGAGCAGTACTTC | few | TRBJ2-7 | TRBV21-1 | -
CASLLTAGYEEAFF | TGTGCCAGCCTGCTTACGGCAGGGTACGAAGAAGCTTTCTTT | few | TRBJ1-1 | TRBV7-8 | -
CASSYFGELFF | TGTGCCAGCAGTTACTTCGGGGAGCTGTTTTTT | - | TRBJ2-2 | TRBV6-5 | -
CASSPRSWDYNEQFF | TGCGCCAGCAGCCCCAGATCGTGGGACTACAATGAGCAGTTCTTC | - | TRBJ2-1 | TRBV4-3 | -
CASSPSGAGDEKLFF | TGTGCCAGCAGCCCCAGTGGGGCAGGTGATGAAAAACTGTTTTTT | few | TRBJ1-4 | TRBV4-2 | -
CASSPGGAPYEQYF | TGTGCCAGTAGCCCCGGCGGAGCCCCCTACGAGCAGTACTTC | - | TRBJ2-7 | TRBV19 | -
CASSLVAGGPYEQYF | TGTGCCAGCAGCTTAGTGGCGGGAGGGCCTTACGAGCAGTACTTC | few | TRBJ2-7 | TRBV7-2 | TRBD2
CAALGGGRGNEQFF | TGTGCCGCCCTAGGGGGCGGTCGGGGCAATGAGCAGTTCTTC | few | TRBJ2-1 | TRBV2 | TRBD1
CASSPRGETQYF | TGTGCCAGCTCACCAAGAGGAGAGACCCAGTACTTC | - | TRBJ2-5 | TRBV18 | -
CATSRGNLAAYEQYF | TGTGCCACCAGCAGAGGCAATCTAGCGGCCTACGAGCAGTACTTC | - | TRBJ2-7 | TRBV15 | TRBD2
CASYLRGRNYGYTF | TGTGCCAGCTACCTCCGGGGTCGAAACTATGGCTACACCTTC | few | TRBJ1-2 | TRBV6-6 | -
CASSYSPGTTAGEQYF | TGTGCCAGCAGTTACTCTCCCGGGACTACTGCGGGGGAGCAGTACTTC | - | TRBJ2-7 | TRBV6-5 | TRBD2
CASSPQGQVIETQYF | TGTGCCAGCTCACCACAGGGACAGGTGATTGAGACCCAGTACTTC | few | TRBJ2-5 | TRBV18 | TRBD1
CASRGDGVTEAFF | TGTGCCAGTCGGGGGGACGGTGTCACTGAAGCTTTCTTT | - | TRBJ1-1 | TRBV18 | -
CASSISQGLPLYEQYF | TGTGCCAGCAGCATAAGTCAGGGACTACCTCTCTACGAGCAGTACTTC | few | TRBJ2-7 | TRBV5-6 | TRBD2
CATQGGEGGKLFF | TGTGCCACCCAAGGGGGGGAAGGCGGAAAACTGTTTTTT | many | TRBJ1-4 | TRBV28 | -
CASRPGQMNTEAFF | TGTGCCAGCAGACCCGGACAGATGAACACTGAAGCTTTCTTT | few | TRBJ1-1 | TRBV6-5 | -
CASRFNEQFF | TGTGCCAGCAGGTTCAATGAGCAGTTCTTC | - | TRBJ2-1 | TRBV5-4 | -
CASSFGSSYEQYF | TGTGCCAGCAGTTTTGGGAGCTCCTACGAGCAGTACTTC | - | TRBJ2-7 | TRBV28 | -
CAISVSGSNEQFF | TGTGCCATCAGTGTTAGCGGGAGTAATGAGCAGTTCTTC | few | TRBJ2-1 | TRBV10-3 | TRBD2
CASSDGTVNEKLFF | TGTGCCAGCAGCGACGGGACAGTTAATGAAAAACTGTTTTTT | few | TRBJ1-4 | TRBV5-6 | TRBD1
CASSYSGRNYGYTF | TGTGCCAGCAGTTACTCGGGACGAAACTATGGCTACACCTTC | - | TRBJ1-2 | TRBV6-6 | -
CASSQEIVVAGELFF | TGTGCCAGCAGCCAAGAGATTGTAGTAGCTGGGGAGCTGTTTTTT | - | TRBJ2-2 | TRBV14 | -
CASSISGQGTGNTIYF | TGTGCCAGTAGTATCAGTGGGCAGGGGACTGGAAACACCATATATTTT | - | TRBJ1-3 | TRBV19 | -
CASSQTGGGGDTQYF | TGTGCCAGCAGCCAAACAGGGGGCGGGGGAGATACGCAGTATTTT | few | TRBJ2-3 | TRBV4-2 | TRBD1
CASSLLSSGANVLTF | TGTGCCAGCAGTTTATTGAGCTCTGGGGCCAACGTCCTGACTTTC | - | TRBJ2-6 | TRBV27 | -
CSAGTGGSVTGELFF | TGCAGCGCAGGGACAGGGGGCTCGGTCACCGGGGAGCTGTTTTTT | few | TRBJ2-2 | TRBV29-1 | TRBD1
CASSSQAAVSGNTIYF | TGTGCCAGCAGTTCCCAAGCGGCAGTCTCTGGAAACACCATATATTTT | - | TRBJ1-3 | TRBV28 | -
CASSSGSWTDTQYF | TGTGCCAGCAGCTCCGGGAGTTGGACAGATACGCAGTATTTT | few | TRBJ2-3 | TRBV7-2 | -
CASSPLGRSNTGELFF | TGTGCCAGCAGTCCGCTTGGGAGATCGAACACCGGGGAGCTGTTTTTT | few | TRBJ2-2 | TRBV27 | -
CASRGGSYEQYF | TGTGCCAGCAGGGGGGGCAGTTACGAGCAGTACTTC | few | TRBJ2-7 | TRBV25-1 | -
CASSLVAGGSSYEQYF | TGTGCCAGCAGCTTAGTTGCTGGCGGAAGCTCCTACGAGCAGTACTTC | - | TRBJ2-7 | TRBV7-2 | -
CASSGRDRGYEQYF | TGTGCCAGCAGTGGCCGGGACAGGGGATACGAGCAGTACTTC | few | TRBJ2-7 | TRBV2 | TRBD1
CSVGEGLQETQYF | TGCAGCGTTGGTGAGGGACTGCAAGAGACCCAGTACTTC | - | TRBJ2-5 | TRBV29-1 | -
CASSDMWAEQYF | TGCGCCAGCAGTGACATGTGGGCCGAGCAGTACTTC | - | TRBJ2-7 | TRBV10-2 | -
CASSRSGQLAYEQYF | TGTGCCAGCAGCAGAAGCGGGCAACTAGCCTACGAGCAGTACTTC | - | TRBJ2-7 | TRBV7-2 | -
CASSLMGGSYNEQFF | TGTGCCAGCAGCTTAATGGGGGGATCCTACAATGAGCAGTTCTTC | few | TRBJ2-1 | TRBV11-2 | -
CASSPGTGAFYEQFF | TGTGCCAGCAGCCCCGGGACAGGGGCCTTCTATGAGCAGTTCTTC | few | TRBJ2-1 | TRBV6-6 | TRBD1